The clone carrying this T cell receptor (beta chain) has a single count. Germline trimming cut 5 bases from V and 6 bases from J; bases unmatched to any gene: 6. Germline V lookup: CDR1 KGHSH, CDR2 LQKENI. The CDR3 loop spans 14 amino acids. The data originate from a study of blood T cell repertoires in COVID-19. Across the whole study: Acute-phase and convalescent COVID-19 samples originated in the United States, Italy and Spain. Sources were T cells, B-cell-depleted T cells, or PBMCs; the material itself was cDNA or gDNA.

Using immunoSEQ multiplex PCR, the repertoire was profiled, and TCRdb retains in-frame clones only, with some absent. The sample records some 83,000 clones, about 80% being singletons. Sample: peripheral blood. The chain has TRBV18 and TRBJ2-4; TRBD1 matches 8 bases. The sequence came from a man in his fifties or sixties with acute or convalescent COVID-19. The CDR3 sequence is CASSEDRVRNIQYF. Written as DNA, the CDR3 is TGTGCCAGCTCAGAGGACAGGGTGAGAAACATTCAGTACTTC.